Below are 23 T cell receptor beta chains sequenced from a single sample in a study of cytomegalovirus exposure and HLA in healthy donors. 13 Jbeta primers and 60 Vbeta primers were used for the PCR. Generated by immunoSEQ multiplex PCR, the TCRdb table keeps only in-frame clones and is missing some. This repertoire shows 70,000 to 95,000 clones, more than 55% found once; its top ten account for around 5.5%. Sample: PBMCs. The receptor set was obtained from a woman aged 25 to 45 in good health and CMV-seropositive.

This clone was seen a few times. The rearrangement uses TRBV5-1 and TRBJ2-5, with 12 positions matching TRBD2. This CDR3 is built from 16 residues. The germline CDR1 and CDR2 sequences are SGHRS and YFSETQ. With 4 bases clipped from V and 5 bases from J, the junction kept 9 bases outside the gene matches. Here the CDR3 DNA reads TGCGCCAGCAGCATTGGACTAGCGGGGATCGGGGAGACCCAGTACTTC. Protein sequence: CASSIGLAGIGETQYF.

This sequence joins TRBV29-1 and TRBJ1-1; D is undetermined. Germline CDR1 is SQVTM and CDR2 is ANQGSEA. The CDR3 extends over 12 amino acids. Trimming took off 4 bases at V and 1 base at J, with 7 bases between the two ends. This CDR3 reads CSVGAGNTEAFF. DNA for the CDR3: TGCAGCGTTGGAGCCGGGAACACTGAAGCTTTCTTT.

This chain uses TRBV28 with TRBJ1-2, with 12 bases aligning to TRBD1. Trimming removed 3 bases from V and 3 bases from J; junction bases left unmatched: 8. This CDR3 has 17 amino acids. Germline V gives CDR1 MDHEN, CDR2 SYDVKM. The CDR3 nucleotides are TGTGCCAGCAGTTTGCCCGGGACAGGGGGCGCGGACTATGGCTACACCTTC. Translated, it gives CASSLPGTGGADYGYTF.

The chain couples TRBV18 to TRBJ1-6; tentatively, D is TRBD1 (5 bases). This CDR3 spans 14 amino acids. Germline V gene lookup returns CDR1 KGHSH and CDR2 LQKENI. V shed 5 bases and J shed 7 bases, with 12 bases lying between them. CDR3 loop: CASSTQETNSPLHF. The CDR3 DNA sequence: TGTGCCAGCTCAACACAGGAGACGAATTCACCCCTCCACTTT.

This clone has a single count. The chain carries TRBV15 and TRBJ2-2; the match to TRBD1 covers 12 bases. The CDR3 spans 19 residues. CDR1 is LNHNV, CDR2 YYDKDF, per germline (reference sequence). The V and J ends lost 4 bases and 6 bases, in that order; junction bases with no gene match: 15. In DNA, the CDR3 is TGTGCCACCAGCACCACCAGGGACTCGGGACAGGGGGCGGCCGGGGAGCTGTTTTTT. This gives the protein CATSTTRDSGQGAAGELFF.

The V and J genes are TRBV19 and TRBJ2-2; possible D gene TRBD2, 5 bases. The CDR3 spans 13 residues. V was shortened by 7 bases and J by 7 bases, with 13 bases between the two germline ends. Germline V gives CDR1 LNHDA, CDR2 SQIVND (reference sequence). The CDR3 loop reads CASTSFGGGELFF. The CDR3 DNA reads TGTGCCAGTACCAGCTTCGGAGGCGGGGAGCTGTTTTTT.

This clone occurred a few times. Its ends do not fully match the called genes, so a read error is possible. The gene calls are TRBV6-1 and TRBJ1-5; D is unclear. CDR1 and CDR2 (germline): MNHNS, SASEGT. There are 16 residues in the CDR3. The CDR3 loop is CAGSEDSRNSNQPQHF. The CDR3 DNA reads TGTGCCGGCAGTGAAGATAGCCGAAATAGCAATCAGCCCCAGCATTTT.

The chain couples TRBV10-2 to TRBJ1-5, with 7 positions matching TRBD1. This CDR3 comprises 17 residues. Germline CDR1 reads WSHSY; CDR2 reads SAAADI. The V and J ends lost 3 bases and 2 bases, in that order; junction bases with no gene match: 10. DNA for the CDR3: TGCGCCAGCAGTGACCACAACAGGGGTTCTGGCAATCAGCCCCAGCATTTT. Translating it yields CASSDHNRGSGNQPQHF.

The CDR3 spells CASSFRDRPNSPLHF. In DNA, the CDR3 is TGTGCCAGCAGCTTCCGGGACAGGCCCAATTCACCCCTCCACTTT. The J gene is TRBJ1-6, the V gene TRBV5-4, with 8 bases lining up with TRBD1. This CDR3 has 15 amino acids. From germline, CDR1 is SGHNT and CDR2 YYREEE (reference sequence). V lost 2 bases, J lost 7 bases, and 5 bases stayed unmatched. Complete variable domain (other parts from reference TRBV5-4 and TRBJ1-6): ETGVTQSPTHLIKTRGQQVTLRCSSQSGHNTVSWYQQALGQGPQFIFQYYREEENGRGNFPPRFSGLQFPNYSSELNVNALELDDSALYLCASSFRDRPNSPLHFGNGTRLTVT.

The chain is built from TRBV6-4 and TRBJ2-5; TRBD1 matches 7 bases. The closer fit of TRBJ2-7 to the DNA end suggests the J call may be wrong. Germline CDR1 reads MRHNA; CDR2 reads SNTAGT. This CDR3 is 16 amino acids long. The CDR3 sequence is CASSDRGPFSLYEQYF. For the CDR3, the DNA is TGTGCCAGCAGTGACAGGGGGCCATTTTCTCTCTACGAGCAGTACTTC.

The genes are TRBV5-6 and TRBJ1-1; D gene ambiguous. CDR3 size: 14 residues. V shed 0 bases and J shed 0 bases, with 6 bases lying between them. CDR1 and CDR2 from the germline V gene are SGHDT and YYEEEE. In DNA, the CDR3 is TGTGCCAGCAGCTTGGGGCCGATGAACACTGAAGCTTTCTTT. Encoded protein: CASSLGPMNTEAFF.

The chain recombines TRBV6-1 with TRBJ2-3; possible D gene TRBD2, 5 bases. The germline V and J ends were trimmed by 9 bases and 4 bases, with 14 bases remaining between them. Germline V gives CDR1 MNHNS, CDR2 SASEGT. The CDR3 is made up of 13 amino acids. CDR3 sequence (DNA): TGTGCCAGTAGTCCTAGCTTGGCAGATACGCAGTATTTT. Translation gives CASSPSLADTQYF.

This chain joins TRBV18 and TRBJ2-7; D is unclear. Between the trimmed V and J ends, which lost 2 bases and 5 bases, there was a span of 10 bases. CDR3 length: 13 amino acids. Germline V gives CDR1 KGHSH, CDR2 LQKENI. The CDR3: CASSPMGQDEQYF. CDR3 DNA sequence: TGTGCCAGCTCACCAATGGGCCAGGACGAGCAGTACTTC.

A few counts support this clone. CDR3 nucleotide sequence: TGCAGCGTTCGAGGGGGACACACTGAAGCTTTCTTT. Residues: CSVRGGHTEAFF. V usage is TRBV29-1 and J usage is TRBJ1-1; the D gene is possibly TRBD1 (6 bases). Germline lookup yields CDR1 SQVTM and CDR2 ANQGSEA. This CDR3 is built from 12 residues. Between the trimmed V and J ends, which lost 5 bases and 3 bases, there was a span of 10 bases. The variable domain in full, completed from reference TRBV29-1 and TRBJ1-1, reads SAVISQKPSRDICQRGTSLTIQCQVDSQVTMMFWYRQQPGQSLTLIATANQGSEATYESGFVIDKFPISRPNLTFSTLTVSNMSPEDSSIYLCSVRGGHTEAFFGQGTRLTVV.

This clone was detected a few times. V is TRBV30 and J is TRBJ1-5; tentatively, D is TRBD1 (5 bases). The CDR3 runs 12 residues. Trimming left V 0 bases short and J 11 bases short, with 11 bases between. CDR1 and CDR2 from the germline V gene are GTSNPN and SVGIG (reference sequence). Here the CDR3 reads CAWSVQGVAQHF. For the CDR3, the DNA is TGTGCCTGGAGTGTACAAGGGGTGGCCCAGCATTTT.

The CDR3 reads CASSPGWIDQPQHF. The CDR3 DNA reads TGTGCCAGCAGCCCGGGGTGGATCGATCAGCCCCAGCATTTT. This rearrangement joins TRBV7-2 to TRBJ1-5; D gene unclear. Germline V gives CDR1 SGHTA, CDR2 FQGNSA. CDR3 size: 14 residues. V was pared by 5 bases and J by 5 bases, with 13 bases between. Together with reference TRBV7-2 and TRBJ1-5, the CDR3 gives the full variable domain: GAGVSQSPSNKVTEKGKDVELRCDPISGHTALYWYRQSLGQGLEFLIYFQGNSAPDKSGLPSDRFSAERTGGSVSTLTIQRTQQEDSAVYLCASSPGWIDQPQHFGDGTRLSIL.

The chain joins TRBV27 to TRBJ1-5, with 8 bases fitting TRBD1. Per the germline V gene, CDR1 is MNHEY and CDR2 is SMNVEV (reference sequence). CDR3 size: 14 residues. With V trimmed by 5 bases and J by 7 bases, 7 bases remained unmatched. As DNA, the CDR3 is TGTGCCAGCAGTGATCAGGGGGCTAGGCAGCCCCAGCATTTT. Translating gives CASSDQGARQPQHF.

This clone was observed a few times. The CDR3 sequence is CASSFDGQLNTEAFF. CDR3 DNA sequence: TGTGCCAGCAGTTTCGACGGACAATTGAACACTGAAGCTTTCTTT. The genes are TRBV6-5 and TRBJ1-1; tentative D call: TRBD1 (5 bases). Germline V gene lookup returns CDR1 MNHEY and CDR2 SVGAGI. The CDR3 loop spans 15 amino acids. V dropped 4 bases and J dropped 0 bases, with 12 bases sitting between them.

The chain employs TRBV7-9 and TRBJ1-1; 9 bases are a match to TRBD1. There are 14 residues in the CDR3. Germline-derived CDR1 and CDR2 are SEHNR and FQNEAQ (reference sequence). The V gene end was trimmed by 4 bases and the J gene end by 7 bases; junction bases not matched to a gene: 7. In nucleotides, the CDR3 is TGTGCCAGCAGCTCGACAGGGGGTGGGAATGAAGCTTTCTTT. Translating gives CASSSTGGGNEAFF.

The V and J genes are TRBV19 and TRBJ2-7; 10 nucleotides agree with TRBD1. The CDR3 is 15 amino acids. Germline trimming cut 5 bases from V and 1 base from J; bases unmatched to any gene: 5. CDR1 and CDR2 (germline): LNHDA, SQIVND (reference sequence). In nucleotides, the CDR3 is TGTGCCAGTAGTGAACCGGGACAGGGGTCCTACGAGCAGTACTTC. Protein product: CASSEPGQGSYEQYF.

V is TRBV18 and J is TRBJ2-7, with 9 positions matching TRBD1. The CDR3 extends over 13 amino acids. CDR1 and CDR2 (germline): KGHSH, LQKENI. V was pared by 6 bases and J by 5 bases, with 5 bases of the junction left unmatched. The CDR3 sequence: CASSSDRGHEQYF. In nucleotides, the CDR3 is TGTGCCAGCTCCTCGGACAGGGGCCACGAGCAGTACTTC.

V gene TRBV2 combines with J gene TRBJ1-1, with D perhaps matching TRBD1 (6 bases). Germline CDR1 reads SNHLY; CDR2 reads FYNNEI. There are 14 residues in the CDR3. Trimming removed 3 bases at V and 6 bases at J, with 14 bases between. CDR3 sequence (DNA): TGTGCCAGCAGTGACGGTATTAAGGGGGCTGAAGCTTTCTTT. It translates to CASSDGIKGAEAFF.

Remarks on this clone: Other nucleotide sequences in the sample specify the same CDR3. The chain is built from TRBV5-1 and TRBJ2-5, with a weak D call TRBD1 (5 bases). The CDR3 sequence is 14 residues long. Trimming shortened V by 4 bases and J by 1 base, and 11 bases separated the two germline ends. Looked up from germline, CDR1 is SGHRS and CDR2 is YFSETQ. CDR3 sequence (DNA): TGCGCCAGCAGCCCTGGACAACTCCAAGAGACCCAGTACTTC. Its protein is CASSPGQLQETQYF.